Listed below are T cell receptor beta chains from one sample, sequenced in a study of T cells in Graves' hyperthyroidism and ophthalmopathy. Each CDR3 protein gets one entry after TCRdb re-called the multiplex PCR reads with MiXCR. The sample lists some 600,000 distinct CDR3 sequences, about 15% occurring once. The sequenced sample was blood. The receptors shown here come from a woman younger than 45 with Graves' hyperthyroidism that later progressed to Graves' ophthalmopathy. CDR3s include the opening cysteine and the closing phenylalanine or tryptophan. Fields, in order: V gene, D gene, clone size, J gene, CDR3 DNA, CDR3 protein. The D gene is left open where the match is weak. Clone size is given for some rows only: seen once, a few or many times, or a class if the clone is expanded.

>TRBV20-1|TRBD1|many|TRBJ1-2
TGCAGTGCTCGCTTCACCGGGACAGGGTATGGCTACACCTTC
CSARFTGTGYGYTF
>TRBV19|TRBD2|many|TRBJ2-1
TGTGCCAGTAGTAGACTAGCGGGAGGGCTAGCGTACAATGAGCAGTTCTTC
CASSRLAGGLAYNEQFF
>TRBV12-3/TRBV12-4|NA|many|TRBJ1-2
TGTGCCAGCAGTCGTATAGGGGCGTCTAACTATGGCTACACCTTC
CASSRIGASNYGYTF
>TRBV19|NA|few|TRBJ2-7
TGTGCCAGTAGTATAGCCCCGACAGATCCTATCTACGAGCAGTACTTC
CASSIAPTDPIYEQYF
>TRBV7-8|TRBD1|NA|TRBJ2-7
TGTGCCAGCAGCGGGACAGGGGTTTACTACGAGCAGTACTTC
CASSGTGVYYEQYF
>TRBV4-2|TRBD2|NA|TRBJ2-2
TGTGCCAGCAGCCGTGGGACTAGCGATCCTACCGGGGAGCTGTTTTTT
CASSRGTSDPTGELFF
>TRBV5-1|TRBD1|many|TRBJ2-1
TGCGCCAGCAGCCAAACAGGGGGCGGCTACAATGAGCAGTTCTTC
CASSQTGGGYNEQFF
>TRBV9|NA|many|TRBJ1-2
TGTGCCAGCAGCCCCGCGGGGGGGGGGGCGGCAGGCTACACCTTC
CASSPAGGGAAGYTF
>TRBV28|NA|many|TRBJ1-6
TGTGCCAGCAGTTTAGGGGGCCGCGGCAATTCACCCCTCCACTTT
CASSLGGRGNSPLHF
>TRBV3-1|TRBD1|many|TRBJ1-5
TGTGCCAGCAGCCAAGACGCGACAGGGAATCAGCCCCAGCATTTT
CASSQDATGNQPQHF
>TRBV28|NA|NA|TRBJ1-2
TGTGCCAGCAGTTCCGGAAATCTTTATGGCTACACCTTC
CASSSGNLYGYTF
>TRBV2|NA|many|TRBJ1-1
TGTGCCAGCAGTGGGCCTGCGGGCAGGGTCAACACTGAAGCTTTCTTT
CASSGPAGRVNTEAFF
>TRBV7-6|NA|many|TRBJ2-7
TGTGCCAGCAGCTTAGGGGCAGGGGACTCCTACGAGCAGTACTTC
CASSLGAGDSYEQYF
>TRBV6-2/TRBV6-3|NA|many|TRBJ2-7
TGTGCCAGCAGTCGTTCCGGGGACATGGGCTACGAGCAGTACTTC
CASSRSGDMGYEQYF
>TRBV3-1|NA|many|TRBJ1-5
TGTGCCAGCAGCTTCTCCACCACGAGGGGAAGTCAGCCCCAGCATTTT
CASSFSTTRGSQPQHF
>TRBV14|NA|NA|TRBJ1-3
TGTGCCAGCAGCCAAGTAGGTGCCGGAAACACCATATATTTT
CASSQVGAGNTIYF